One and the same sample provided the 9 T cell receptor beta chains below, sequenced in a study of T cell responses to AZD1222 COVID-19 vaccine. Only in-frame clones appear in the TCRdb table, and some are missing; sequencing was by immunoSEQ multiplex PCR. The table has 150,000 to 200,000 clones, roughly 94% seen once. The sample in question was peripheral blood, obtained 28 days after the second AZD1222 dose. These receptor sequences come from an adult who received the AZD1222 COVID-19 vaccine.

The CDR3: CSVEDGLAAYNEQFF. The DNA of the CDR3 is TGCAGCGTTGAAGACGGACTAGCGGCCTACAATGAGCAGTTCTTC. This sequence joins TRBV29-1 and TRBJ2-1, with TRBD2 matching 10 bases. This CDR3 contains 15 residues. Per germline, CDR1 SQVTM and CDR2 ANQGSEA. Germline trimming cut 0 bases from V and 2 bases from J; bases unmatched to any gene: 1.

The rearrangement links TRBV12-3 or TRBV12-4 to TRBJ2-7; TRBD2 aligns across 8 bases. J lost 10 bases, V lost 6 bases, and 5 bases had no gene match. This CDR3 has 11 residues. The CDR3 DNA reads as TGTGCCAGCAGACGGGAGGGCGGACAGTACTTC. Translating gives CASRREGGQYF.

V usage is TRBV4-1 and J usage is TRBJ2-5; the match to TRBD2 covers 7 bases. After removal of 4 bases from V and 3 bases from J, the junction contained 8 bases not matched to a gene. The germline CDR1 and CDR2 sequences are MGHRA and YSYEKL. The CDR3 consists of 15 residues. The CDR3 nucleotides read TGCGCCAGCAGCCTCCTGATTGCGGGAGAAGAGACCCAGTACTTC. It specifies CASSLLIAGEETQYF.

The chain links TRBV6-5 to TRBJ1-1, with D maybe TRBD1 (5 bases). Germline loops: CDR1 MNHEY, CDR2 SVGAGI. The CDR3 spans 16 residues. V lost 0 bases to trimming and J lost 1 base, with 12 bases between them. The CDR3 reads CASSYSGPIGNTEAFF. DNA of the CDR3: TGTGCCAGCAGTTACTCGGGACCCATAGGGAACACTGAAGCTTTCTTT.

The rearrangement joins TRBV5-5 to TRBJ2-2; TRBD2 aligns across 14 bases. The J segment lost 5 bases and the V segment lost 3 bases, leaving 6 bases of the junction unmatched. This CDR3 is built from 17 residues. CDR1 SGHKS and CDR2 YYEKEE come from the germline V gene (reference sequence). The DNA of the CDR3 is TGTGCCAGCAGCTGGGGACTAGCGGGAGTTCATACCGGGGAGCTGTTTTTT. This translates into CASSWGLAGVHTGELFF.

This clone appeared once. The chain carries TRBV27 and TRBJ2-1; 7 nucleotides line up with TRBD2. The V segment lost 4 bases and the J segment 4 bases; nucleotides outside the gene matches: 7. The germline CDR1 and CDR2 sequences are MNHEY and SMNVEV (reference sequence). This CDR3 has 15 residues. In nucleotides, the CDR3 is TGTGCCAGCAGTTCCGGACTAGGGGCATACAATGAGCAGTTCTTC. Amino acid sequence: CASSSGLGAYNEQFF.

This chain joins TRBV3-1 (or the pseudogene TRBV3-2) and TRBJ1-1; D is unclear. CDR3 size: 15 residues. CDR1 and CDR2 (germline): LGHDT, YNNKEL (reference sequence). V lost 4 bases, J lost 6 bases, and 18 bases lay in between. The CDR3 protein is CASSPRYGRGSEAFF. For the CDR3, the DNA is TGTGCCAGCAGCCCCAGGTACGGGAGAGGATCTGAAGCTTTCTTT.

The CDR3 spells CASMGRGLYQPQHF. CDR3 sequence (DNA): TGTGCCAGCATGGGCAGGGGGTTGTATCAGCCCCAGCATTTT. V gene TRBV27 combines with J gene TRBJ1-5; 7 bases map to TRBD1. CDR3 length equals 14 residues. V lost 7 bases to trimming and J lost 5 bases; unmatched junction nucleotides: 8. Germline CDR1 is MNHEY and CDR2 is SMNVEV (reference sequence).

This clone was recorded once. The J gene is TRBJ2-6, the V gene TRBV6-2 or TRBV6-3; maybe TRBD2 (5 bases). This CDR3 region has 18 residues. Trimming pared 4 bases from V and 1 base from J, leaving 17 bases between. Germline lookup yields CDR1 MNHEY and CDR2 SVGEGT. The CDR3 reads CASSWTGFVVSGANVLTF. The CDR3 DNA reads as TGTGCCAGCAGTTGGACGGGATTTGTGGTGTCTGGGGCCAACGTCCTGACTTTC.